The next 8 T cell receptor beta chains were all read from a single sample in a study of OX40 agonist ivuxolimab in advanced cancers. Produced via immunoSEQ multiplex PCR; TCRdb's table is partial and in-frame only. Of about 68,000 clones listed, over 65% were seen once; the top ten hold approximately 0.68%. Sequencing used CD4+ or CD8+ T cells sorted from blood, obtained in a trial of the OX40 agonist ivuxolimab. The receptors shown here come from an adult with an advanced solid tumor such as melanoma, head and neck, liver or kidney cancer.

The V gene is TRBV6-1, the J gene TRBJ2-5; D may correspond to TRBD1 or TRBD2 (5 bases each). Germline values: CDR1 MNHNS, CDR2 SASEGT. V dropped 6 bases and J dropped 4 bases, with 9 bases sitting between them. The CDR3 is 12 residues long. CDR3 sequence: CASRGDPETQYF. The CDR3 nucleotides are TGTGCCAGCAGGGGGGACCCAGAGACCCAGTACTTC.

The rearrangement joins TRBV6-6 to TRBJ2-1; D is undetermined. Trimming took 8 bases from V and 4 from J, leaving 9 bases between them. Per the germline V gene, CDR1 is MNHNY and CDR2 is SVGAGI (reference sequence). CDR3 length: 12 amino acids. The CDR3, as DNA: TGTGCCAGCCAGTATAGTTACAATGAGCAGTTCTTC. Translated, it gives CASQYSYNEQFF.

The chain links TRBV10-3 to TRBJ2-3; D tentatively reads TRBD1 or TRBD2 (5 bases each). Germline CDR1 and CDR2: ENHRY and SYGVKD. V was pared by 6 bases and J by 3 bases, with 13 bases between. CDR3 length: 14 amino acids. CDR3 DNA: TGTGCCATCAGCTTTATCGGGGCTACAGATACGCAGTATTTT. Its protein product is CAISFIGATDTQYF.

The chain has TRBV5-1 and TRBJ1-1; TRBD1 aligns across 9 bases. Trimming at V came to 4 bases and at J to 2 bases, leaving 6 bases not matched to a gene. The CDR3 is 15 residues long. Germline V CDR1 and CDR2: SGHRS, YFSETQ. This CDR3 reads CASSTLQGANTEAFF. In nucleotides, the CDR3 is TGCGCCAGCAGCACCCTACAGGGGGCCAACACTGAAGCTTTCTTT.

The rearrangement joins TRBV7-2 to TRBJ2-3; 8 bases align to TRBD2. CDR1 and CDR2 from the germline V gene are SGHTA and FQGNSA. This CDR3 comprises 16 residues. V gave up 4 bases and J gave up 5 bases; unmatched junction bases: 11. CDR3 in DNA: TGTGCCAGCAGCTGGACTAGCCCGGGGTCGGGAGATACGCAGTATTTT. Amino acid sequence: CASSWTSPGSGDTQYF.

The rearrangement links TRBV19 to TRBJ1-6; D is unclear. This CDR3 is built from 15 residues. In germline, CDR1 is LNHDA, CDR2 SQIVND (reference sequence). V lost 0 bases, J lost 8 bases, and 11 bases lay in between. CDR3 sequence (DNA): TGTGCCAGTAGTATAGATCACGACATAGATTCACCCCTCCACTTT. Protein: CASSIDHDIDSPLHF.

Only one count was recorded for this clone. The genes are TRBV4-3 and TRBJ1-2; 7 bases map to TRBD1. Germline assignment: CDR1 LGHNA and CDR2 YSLEER. This CDR3 has 13 amino acids. J lost 4 bases, V lost 4 bases, and 3 bases had no gene match. CDR3 loop: CASSPTGAYGYTF. The CDR3 bases are TGCGCCAGCAGCCCAACAGGGGCCTATGGCTACACCTTC.

The sample holds one count of this clone. The rearrangement uses TRBV7-2 and TRBJ2-1, with D perhaps assigned TRBD1 or TRBD2 (5 bases each). Trimming took off 5 bases at V and 6 bases at J, with 20 bases between the two ends. The CDR3 is 16 amino acids. Germline loops: CDR1 SGHTA, CDR2 FQGNSA. The CDR3 reads CASSRQSAGAINEQFF. CDR3 nucleotides: TGTGCCAGCAGCCGTCAGTCCGCCGGGGCCATCAATGAGCAGTTCTTC.